This TCR beta chain was identified in a study of cytomegalovirus exposure and HLA in healthy donors. PCR amplification relied on 60 Vbeta primers (plus 13 Jbeta primers). Libraries were prepared by immunoSEQ multiplex PCR; TCRdb keeps only in-frame clonotypes and omits some of them. Of around 92,000 clones in the sample, about four fifths are singletons; the top ten hold roughly 13%. This clone was recorded a few times. Its specificity is not known. Study results and caveats: Most subjects' HLA-A and HLA-B alleles were reportedly predicted from TCR beta sequences.

The CDR3 is 15 residues long. The germline V and J ends were trimmed by 5 bases and 3 bases, with 17 bases remaining between them. Per the germline V gene, CDR1 is SGHTA and CDR2 is FQGNSA. The TCR originated in a woman between 70 and 85 years old in good health and CMV-seropositive. Material: PBMCs. The V call is TRBV7-2, the J call TRBJ2-7; D perhaps matches TRBD1 (6 bases). The CDR3 DNA is TGTGCCAGCAGCCCTTTAGGACAGACAATCTACGAGCAGTACTTC. Its protein product is CASSPLGQTIYEQYF.